This TCR beta chain was found in a study of shared clonotypes between healthy human individuals. Germline CDR1 reads WSHSY; CDR2 reads SAAADI. CDR3 length: 14 residues. Trimming removed 5 bases from V and 4 bases from J; junction bases left unmatched: 4. Repertoires were generated with immunoSEQ multiplex PCR, while TCRdb's copy carries only in-frame clones and drops some. The repertoire has around 1.1 million clones, around 78% of them found once; the top ten carry roughly 0.62%. The receptor was isolated from a man between 18 and 35 years old in good health. Some clones in this sample may be carry-over from other donors' samples. Sequencing was carried out using memory CD4+ T cells from PBMCs. Sample subset: CD45RA-negative fraction. The J gene is TRBJ1-2, the V gene TRBV10-2; 10 bases are shared with TRBD1. In DNA, the CDR3 is TGCGCCAGCAGTACCGGGACAGGGGTCTATGGCTACACCTTC. Protein product: CASSTGTGVYGYTF.